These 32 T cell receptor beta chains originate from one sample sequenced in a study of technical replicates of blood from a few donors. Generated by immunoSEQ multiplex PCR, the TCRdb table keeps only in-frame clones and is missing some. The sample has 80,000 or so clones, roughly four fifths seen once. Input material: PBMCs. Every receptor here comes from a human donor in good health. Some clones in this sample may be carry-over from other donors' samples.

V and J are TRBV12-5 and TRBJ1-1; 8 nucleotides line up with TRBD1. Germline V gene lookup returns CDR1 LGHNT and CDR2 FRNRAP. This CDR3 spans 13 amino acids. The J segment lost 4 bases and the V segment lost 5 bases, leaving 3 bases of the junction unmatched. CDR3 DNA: TGTGCTAGTGGTCAACAGGGGGGCACTGAAGCTTTCTTT. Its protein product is CASGQQGGTEAFF.

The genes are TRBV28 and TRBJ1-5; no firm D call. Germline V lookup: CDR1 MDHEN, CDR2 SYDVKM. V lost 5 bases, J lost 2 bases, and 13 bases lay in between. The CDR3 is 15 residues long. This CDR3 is CASSLSGGGNQPQHF. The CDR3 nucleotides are TGTGCCAGCAGTCTTAGCGGTGGGGGCAATCAGCCCCAGCATTTT.

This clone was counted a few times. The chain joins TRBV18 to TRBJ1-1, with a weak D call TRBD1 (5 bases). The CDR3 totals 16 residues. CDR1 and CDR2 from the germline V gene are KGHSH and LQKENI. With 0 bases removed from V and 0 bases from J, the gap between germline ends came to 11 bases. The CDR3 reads CASSPPNRGMNTEAFF. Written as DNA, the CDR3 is TGTGCCAGCTCACCACCGAATCGGGGGATGAACACTGAAGCTTTCTTT.

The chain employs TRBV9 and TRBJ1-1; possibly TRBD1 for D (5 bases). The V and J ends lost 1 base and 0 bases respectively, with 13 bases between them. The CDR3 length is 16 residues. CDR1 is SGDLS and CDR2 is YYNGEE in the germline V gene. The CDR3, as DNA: TGTGCCAGCAGCGTATCAGCGGGGACCATGAACACTGAAGCTTTCTTT. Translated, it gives CASSVSAGTMNTEAFF. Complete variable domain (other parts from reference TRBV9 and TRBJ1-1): DSGVTQTPKHLITATGQRVTLRCSPRSGDLSVYWYQQSLDQGLQFLIQYYNGEERAKGNILERFSAQQFPDLHSELNLSSLELGDSALYFCASSVSAGTMNTEAFFGQGTRLTVV.

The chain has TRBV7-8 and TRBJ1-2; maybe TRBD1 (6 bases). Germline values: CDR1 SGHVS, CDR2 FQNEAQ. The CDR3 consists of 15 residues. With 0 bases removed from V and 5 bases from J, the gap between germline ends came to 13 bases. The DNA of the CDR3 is TGTGCCAGCAGCTTAGCCGGGACAACTTGGTATGGCTACACCTTC. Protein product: CASSLAGTTWYGYTF. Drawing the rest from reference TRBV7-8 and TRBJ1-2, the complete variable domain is GAGVSQSPRYKVAKRGQDVALRCDPISGHVSLFWYQQALGQGPEFLTYFQNEAQLDKSGLPSDRFFAERPEGSVSTLKIQRTQQEDSAVYLCASSLAGTTWYGYTFGSGTRLTVV.

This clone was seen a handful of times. CDR3 nucleotides: TGTGCGTCAAAGGGACAGGGAAAGGGGGAAAAACTGTTTTTT. Translating gives CASKGQGKGEKLFF. The rearrangement uses TRBV19 and TRBJ1-4; 9 bases map to TRBD1. This CDR3 region has 14 residues. CDR1 and CDR2 (germline): LNHDA, SQIVND (reference sequence).

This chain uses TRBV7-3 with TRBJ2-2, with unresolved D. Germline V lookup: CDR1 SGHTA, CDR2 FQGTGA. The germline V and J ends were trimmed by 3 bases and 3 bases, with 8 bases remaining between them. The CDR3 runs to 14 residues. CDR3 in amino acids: CASSLGSHTGELFF. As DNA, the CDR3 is TGTGCCAGCAGCTTGGGCAGTCACACCGGGGAGCTGTTTTTT.

The DNA of the CDR3 is TGTGCCAGCAGCTTCAGGGCCATGGGGGGGAGTGGCTACACCTTC. Translated: CASSFRAMGGSGYTF. The rearrangement uses TRBV7-2 and TRBJ1-2; D perhaps matches TRBD1 (5 bases). CDR1 and CDR2 (germline): SGHTA, FQGNSA. CDR3 length: 15 residues. Between the trimmed V and J ends, which lost 3 bases and 7 bases, there was a span of 18 bases.

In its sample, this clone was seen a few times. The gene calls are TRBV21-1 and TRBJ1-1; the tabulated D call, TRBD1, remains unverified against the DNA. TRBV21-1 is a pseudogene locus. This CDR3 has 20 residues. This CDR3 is CASSKRGPGQGVRGNTEAFF. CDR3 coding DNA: TGTGCCAGCAGCAAAAGGGGGCCGGGACAGGGGGTGAGAGGGAACACTGAAGCTTTCTTT.

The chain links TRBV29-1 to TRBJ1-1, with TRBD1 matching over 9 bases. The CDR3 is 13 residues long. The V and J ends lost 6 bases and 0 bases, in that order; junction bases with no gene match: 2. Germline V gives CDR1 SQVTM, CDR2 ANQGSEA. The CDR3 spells CSVQGALNTEAFF. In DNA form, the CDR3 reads TGCAGCGTACAGGGGGCCTTGAACACTGAAGCTTTCTTT.

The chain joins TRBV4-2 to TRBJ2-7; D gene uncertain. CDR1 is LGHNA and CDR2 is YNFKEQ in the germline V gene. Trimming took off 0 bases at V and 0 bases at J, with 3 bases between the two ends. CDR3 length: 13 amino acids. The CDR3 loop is CASSQDSSYEQYF. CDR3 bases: TGTGCCAGCAGCCAAGACTCCTCCTACGAGCAGTACTTC.

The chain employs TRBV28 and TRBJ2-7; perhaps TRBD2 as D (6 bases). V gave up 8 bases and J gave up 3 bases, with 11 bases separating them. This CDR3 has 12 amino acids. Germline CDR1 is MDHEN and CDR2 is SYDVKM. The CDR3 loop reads CASGEAFYEQYF. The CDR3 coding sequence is TGTGCCAGCGGGGAGGCTTTCTACGAGCAGTACTTC.

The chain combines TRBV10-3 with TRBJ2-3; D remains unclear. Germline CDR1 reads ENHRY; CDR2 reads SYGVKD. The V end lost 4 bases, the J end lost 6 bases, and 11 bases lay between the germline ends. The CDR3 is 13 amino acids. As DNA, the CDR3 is TGTGCCATCAGTGCACGGGTGTCGGATACGCAGTATTTT. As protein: CAISARVSDTQYF.

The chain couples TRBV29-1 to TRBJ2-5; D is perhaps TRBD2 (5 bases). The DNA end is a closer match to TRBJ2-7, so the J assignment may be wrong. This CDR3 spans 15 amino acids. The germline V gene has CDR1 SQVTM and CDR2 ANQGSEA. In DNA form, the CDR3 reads TGCAGCGTCCGAGGGCTGAGCTTAGACACCTACGAGCAGTACTTC. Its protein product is CSVRGLSLDTYEQYF.

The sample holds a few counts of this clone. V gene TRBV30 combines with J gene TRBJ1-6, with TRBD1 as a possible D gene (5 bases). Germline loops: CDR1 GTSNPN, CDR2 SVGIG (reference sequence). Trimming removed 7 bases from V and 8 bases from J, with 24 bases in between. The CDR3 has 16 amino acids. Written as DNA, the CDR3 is TGTGCCTCAGGGATCGGGGTTTGGGGGGTAGATTCACCCCTCCACTTT. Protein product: CASGIGVWGVDSPLHF. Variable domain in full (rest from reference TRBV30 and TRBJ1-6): SQTIHQWPATLVQPVGSPLSLECTVEGTSNPNLYWYRQAAGRGLQLLFYSVGIGQISSEVPQNLSASRPQDRQFILSSKKLLLSDSGFYLCASGIGVWGVDSPLHFGNGTRLTVT.

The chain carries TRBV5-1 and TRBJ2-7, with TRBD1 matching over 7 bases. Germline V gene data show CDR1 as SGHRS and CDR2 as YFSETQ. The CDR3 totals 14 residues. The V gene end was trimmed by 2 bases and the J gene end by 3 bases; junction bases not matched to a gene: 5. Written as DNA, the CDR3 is TGCGCCAGCAGCTTCACAGGGGACCTCTACGAGCAGTACTTC. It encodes CASSFTGDLYEQYF.

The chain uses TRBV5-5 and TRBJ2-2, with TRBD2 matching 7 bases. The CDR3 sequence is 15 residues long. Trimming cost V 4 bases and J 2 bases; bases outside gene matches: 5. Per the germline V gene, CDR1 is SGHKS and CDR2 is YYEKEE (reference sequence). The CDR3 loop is CASSRVAGNTGELFF. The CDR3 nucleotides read TGTGCCAGCAGCCGGGTAGCGGGTAACACCGGGGAGCTGTTTTTT.

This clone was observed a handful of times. The CDR3 protein is CASTGTANEKLFF. The CDR3 bases are TGTGCCAGTACCGGGACAGCTAATGAAAAACTGTTTTTT. The rearrangement joins TRBV25-1 to TRBJ1-4, with 7 bases identical to TRBD1. The CDR3 sequence is 13 residues long. The V and J ends lost 9 bases and 3 bases, in that order; junction bases with no gene match: 4. Germline-derived CDR1 and CDR2 are MGHDK and SYGVNS.

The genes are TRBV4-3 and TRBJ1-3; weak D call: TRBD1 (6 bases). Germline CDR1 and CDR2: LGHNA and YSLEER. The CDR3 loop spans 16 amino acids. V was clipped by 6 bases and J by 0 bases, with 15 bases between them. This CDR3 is CASRVDRRSSGNTIYF. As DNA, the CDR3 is TGCGCCAGCAGAGTCGACAGGCGCAGCTCTGGAAACACCATATATTTT.

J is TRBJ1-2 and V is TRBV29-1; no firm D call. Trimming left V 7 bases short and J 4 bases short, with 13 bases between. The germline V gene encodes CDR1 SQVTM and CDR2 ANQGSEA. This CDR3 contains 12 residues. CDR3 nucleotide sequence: TGCAGCGGAGTGAGGAGCCCCTATGGCTACACCTTC. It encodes CSGVRSPYGYTF.

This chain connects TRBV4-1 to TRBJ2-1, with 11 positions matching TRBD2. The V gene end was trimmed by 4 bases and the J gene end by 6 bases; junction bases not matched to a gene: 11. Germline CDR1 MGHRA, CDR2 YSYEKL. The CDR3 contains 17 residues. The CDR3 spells CASSPGLLAGASNEQFF. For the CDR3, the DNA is TGCGCCAGCAGCCCTGGATTACTAGCGGGAGCATCCAATGAGCAGTTCTTC.

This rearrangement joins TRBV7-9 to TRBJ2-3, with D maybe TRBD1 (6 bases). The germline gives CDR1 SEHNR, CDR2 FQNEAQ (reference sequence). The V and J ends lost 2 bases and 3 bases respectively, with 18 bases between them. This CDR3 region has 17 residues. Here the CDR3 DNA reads TGTGCCAGCAGCTTAAGGGTCAGGGGAAGGGGGACAGATACGCAGTATTTT. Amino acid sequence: CASSLRVRGRGTDTQYF.

DNA of the CDR3: TGTGCCAGCAGCCGGACAGGGGGCCTAACTAATGAAAAACTGTTTTTT. Encoded protein: CASSRTGGLTNEKLFF. This rearrangement joins TRBV7-8 to TRBJ1-4, with 11 nucleotides matching TRBD1. The CDR3 runs to 16 residues. Germline V gene data show CDR1 as SGHVS and CDR2 as FQNEAQ. Trimming took 5 bases from V and 1 from J; bases not matched to a gene: 3.

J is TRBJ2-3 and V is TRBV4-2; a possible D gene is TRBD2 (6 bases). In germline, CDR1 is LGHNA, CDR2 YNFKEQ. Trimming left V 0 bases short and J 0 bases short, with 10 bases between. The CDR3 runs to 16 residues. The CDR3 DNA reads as TGTGCCAGCAGCCAAGAAGGGACTGCTAGCACAGATACGCAGTATTTT. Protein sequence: CASSQEGTASTDTQYF.

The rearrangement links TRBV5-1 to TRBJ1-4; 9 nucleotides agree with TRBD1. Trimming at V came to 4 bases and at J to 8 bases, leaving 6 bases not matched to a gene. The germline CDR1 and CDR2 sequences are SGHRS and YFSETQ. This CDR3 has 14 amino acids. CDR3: CASSLDRGDEKLFF. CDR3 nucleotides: TGCGCCAGCAGCCTCGACAGGGGGGACGAAAAACTGTTTTTT.

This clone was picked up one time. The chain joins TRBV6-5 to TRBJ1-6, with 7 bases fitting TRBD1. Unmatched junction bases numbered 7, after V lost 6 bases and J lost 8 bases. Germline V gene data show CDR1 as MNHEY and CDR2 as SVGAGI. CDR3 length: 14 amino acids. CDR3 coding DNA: TGTGCCAGCAGGAGGGACAGCTCGTATTCACCCCTCCACTTT. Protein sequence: CASRRDSSYSPLHF.

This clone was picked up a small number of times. CDR3 sequence: CASSLPTGGGRETQYF. Here the CDR3 DNA reads TGTGCCAGCAGCTTACCTACAGGGGGCGGAAGGGAGACCCAGTACTTC. The chain couples TRBV5-4 to TRBJ2-5; TRBD1 agrees at 9 bases. The CDR3 totals 16 residues. J gave up 5 bases and V 2 bases, and 10 bases lay outside the gene matches. CDR1 is SGHNT, CDR2 YYREEE, per germline (reference sequence).

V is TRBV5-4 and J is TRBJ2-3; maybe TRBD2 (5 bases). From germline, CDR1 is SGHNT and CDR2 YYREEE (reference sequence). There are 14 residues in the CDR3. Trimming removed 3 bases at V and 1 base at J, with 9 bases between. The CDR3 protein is CASSSRDRTDTQYF. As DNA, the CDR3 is TGTGCCAGCAGCTCCCGGGATCGCACAGATACGCAGTATTTT. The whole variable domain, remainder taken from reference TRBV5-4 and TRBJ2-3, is ETGVTQSPTHLIKTRGQQVTLRCSSQSGHNTVSWYQQALGQGPQFIFQYYREEENGRGNFPPRFSGLQFPNYSSELNVNALELDDSALYLCASSSRDRTDTQYFGPGTRLTVL.

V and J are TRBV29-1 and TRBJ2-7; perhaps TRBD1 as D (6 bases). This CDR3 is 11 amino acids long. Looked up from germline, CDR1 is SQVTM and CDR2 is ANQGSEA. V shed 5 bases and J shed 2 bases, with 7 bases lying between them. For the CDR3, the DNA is TGCAGCGTTACAGGGACCTACGAGCAGTACTTC. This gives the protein CSVTGTYEQYF.

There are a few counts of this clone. CDR3 region: CASSELGTYQETQYF. As DNA, the CDR3 is TGTGCCAGCAGTGAATTGGGGACATACCAAGAGACCCAGTACTTC. This chain joins TRBV25-1 and TRBJ2-5, with a tentative D call TRBD1 (6 bases). This CDR3 contains 15 residues. Germline CDR1 and CDR2: MGHDK and SYGVNS. Trimming took off 1 base at V and 0 bases at J, with 9 bases between the two ends. Variable domain in full (rest from reference TRBV25-1 and TRBJ2-5): EADIYQTPRYLVIGTGKKITLECSQTMGHDKMYWYQQDPGMELHLIHYSYGVNSTEKGDLSSESTVSRIRTEHFPLTLESARPSHTSQYLCASSELGTYQETQYFGPGTRLLVL.

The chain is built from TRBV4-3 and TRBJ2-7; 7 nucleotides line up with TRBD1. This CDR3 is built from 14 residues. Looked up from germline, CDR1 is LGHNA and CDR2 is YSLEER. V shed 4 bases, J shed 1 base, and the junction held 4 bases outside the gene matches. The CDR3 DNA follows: TGCGCCAGCAGCCCCAGACAGGGTTCCTACGAGCAGTACTTC. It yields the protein CASSPRQGSYEQYF.

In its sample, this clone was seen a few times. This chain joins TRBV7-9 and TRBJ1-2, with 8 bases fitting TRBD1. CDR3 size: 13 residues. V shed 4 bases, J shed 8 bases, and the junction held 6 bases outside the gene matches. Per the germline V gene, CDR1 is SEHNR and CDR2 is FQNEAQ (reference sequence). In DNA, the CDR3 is TGTGCCAGCAGCTCCTACAGGGGGGAAGGCTACACCTTC. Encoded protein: CASSSYRGEGYTF.